This TCR beta chain was sequenced for a study of T cell responses to AZD1222 COVID-19 vaccine. Clones were sequenced by immunoSEQ multiplex PCR, and TCRdb holds only the in-frame ones, with some missing. In the table there are 90,000 to 150,000 clones, over 75% of which are singletons. Germline CDR1 MNHEY, CDR2 SVGAGI. Trimming removed 5 bases from V and 7 bases from J, with 8 bases in between. There are 11 residues in the CDR3. The sample consisted of peripheral blood, taken on day 0 of AZD1222 vaccination. The chain couples TRBV6-5 to TRBJ1-1; no reliable D call. The origin of this receptor is an adult in good health. This CDR3 is CASSRQVEAFF. The CDR3 coding sequence is TGTGCCAGCAGTAGACAAGTTGAAGCTTTCTTT.